This T cell receptor (beta chain) was recovered during a study of Graves' ophthalmopathy and Graves' hyperthyroidism. V was shortened by 2 bases and J by 3 bases, with 11 bases between the two germline ends. CDR1 is MNHEY, CDR2 SVGEGT, per germline. This CDR3 is 14 amino acids long. Donors with ophthalmopathy: moderate-to-severe activity, CAS ≥3, NOSPECS ≥4, duration under 3 months. PBMCs were isolated by Ficoll-Paque density gradient centrifugation, using about 9.5 ml of fresh peripheral blood as the starting material. This clonotype was observed many times. Amplification targeted the TCR beta CDR3 regions, with RNA transcripts as the source material. An opening RT-PCR round employed HTBI primers and preceded a second-round multiplex PCR. One entry per CDR3 protein results from TCRdb running MiXCR on the multiplex PCR reads. The table shows 200,000 to 250,000 distinct CDR3 sequences, with approximately 29% occurring only once.

The chain joins TRBV6-2 or TRBV6-3 to TRBJ2-7, with D perhaps TRBD2 (6 bases). The sequence was collected from a man over 45 with Graves' ophthalmopathy. What was sequenced was peripheral blood. The CDR3 loop is CASSYAGGFYEQYF. CDR3 DNA: TGTGCCAGCAGTTACGCCGGAGGGTTCTACGAGCAGTACTTC.